These 21 T cell receptor beta chains came from one sample sequenced in a study of CD8 T cells in Susac syndrome. RNA amounts of 0.5 to 1 ug underwent reverse transcription with random hexamers. MiXCR, run by TCRdb on the immunoSEQ multiplex PCR reads, gives a single entry per CDR3 protein. The sample records 200,000 to 250,000 distinct CDR3 sequences, 80% to 95% being singletons. The sequenced material came from CD8+ T cells from PBMCs. The receptors originated from a human donor with multiple sclerosis.

The chain combines TRBV5-1 with TRBJ1-1; tentatively, D is TRBD1 (6 bases). The CDR3 runs to 16 residues. From germline, CDR1 is SGHRS and CDR2 YFSETQ. Trimming stripped 1 base from V and 1 base from J, with 14 bases between. In DNA form, the CDR3 reads TGCGCCAGCAGCTTGCTTGTGGGGGCCAAGAACACTGAAGCTTTCTTT. This codes for CASSLLVGAKNTEAFF.

The chain uses TRBV10-3 and TRBJ2-2, with D hard to call. This CDR3 region has 16 residues. Germline CDR1 ENHRY, CDR2 SYGVKD. With 3 bases removed from V and 3 bases from J, the gap between germline ends came to 14 bases. The CDR3 coding sequence is TGTGCCATCAGTGACCCCGACTCGTCGGACACCGGGGAGCTGTTTTTT. This encodes CAISDPDSSDTGELFF.

CDR3 sequence (DNA): TGTGCCAGCAGTCCCCTTCGGGGAACTAATGAAAAACTGTTTTTT. Its protein is CASSPLRGTNEKLFF. The chain carries TRBV27 and TRBJ1-4; no definite D call. The length of the CDR3 is 15 residues. Germline V gene lookup returns CDR1 MNHEY and CDR2 SMNVEV (reference sequence). V lost 5 bases and J 1 base, leaving 11 bases between the germline ends. Drawing the rest from reference TRBV27 and TRBJ1-4, the complete variable domain is EAQVTQNPRYLITVTGKKLTVTCSQNMNHEYMSWYRQDPGLGLRQIYYSMNVEVTDKGDVPEGYKVSRKEKRNFPLILESPSPNQTSLYFCASSPLRGTNEKLFFGSGTQLSVL.

The chain has TRBV20-1 and TRBJ2-1; 14 nucleotides match TRBD2. Germline CDR1 reads DFQATT; CDR2 reads SNEGSKA (reference sequence). J lost 8 bases, V lost 2 bases, and 8 bases had no gene match. The CDR3 runs 16 residues. CDR3 protein: CSARSGTSGSSYEQFF. As DNA, the CDR3 is TGCAGTGCTAGATCCGGGACTAGCGGGAGTAGCTATGAGCAGTTCTTC.

The chain uses TRBV6-5 and TRBJ2-6, with D perhaps TRBD1 (5 bases). CDR3 size: 20 residues. Per germline, CDR1 MNHEY and CDR2 SVGAGI. V shed 0 bases and J shed 1 base, with 19 bases lying between them. CDR3 region: CASSYSRTPHESSGANVLTF. The CDR3 bases are TGTGCCAGCAGTTACTCGAGGACACCGCATGAATCTTCTGGGGCCAACGTCCTGACTTTC.

The V call is TRBV7-6, the J call TRBJ2-7; no clear D gene. In germline, CDR1 is SGHVS, CDR2 FNYEAQ. Trimming pared 5 bases from V and 6 bases from J, leaving 14 bases between. The CDR3 is 13 residues long. The CDR3 DNA reads TGTGCCAGCAGCCCCCCGGCGCGGAGCGAGCAGTACTTC. It codes for CASSPPARSEQYF.

CDR3 residues: CASSGPGQDIWAQYF. In DNA form, the CDR3 reads TGTGCCAGCAGCGGCCCGGGACAGGATATTTGGGCCCAGTACTTC. The chain carries TRBV7-9 and TRBJ2-5, with TRBD1 identical over 8 bases. CDR1 and CDR2 (germline): SEHNR, FQNEAQ (reference sequence). The CDR3 extends over 15 amino acids. Unmatched junction bases numbered 14, after V lost 5 bases and J lost 9 bases.

V usage is TRBV2 and J usage is TRBJ2-1; 8 nucleotides align to TRBD2. The junction had 6 bases not matched to a gene; V was cut back by 2 bases and J by 6 bases. The CDR3 loop spans 15 amino acids. CDR1 SNHLY and CDR2 FYNNEI come from the germline V gene. The CDR3 DNA follows: TGTGCCAGCAGTGAATTGGCGGGAGGAGGCAATGAGCAGTTCTTC. It translates to CASSELAGGGNEQFF.

The rearrangement uses TRBV6-2 or TRBV6-3 and TRBJ2-7; D unclear. Trimming took off 0 bases at V and 3 bases at J, with 9 bases between the two ends. From germline, CDR1 is MNHEY and CDR2 SVGEGT. CDR3 size: 14 residues. The CDR3 DNA reads as TGTGCCAGCAGTTACTCGTTTAAGGACTACGAGCAGTACTTC. Amino acid sequence: CASSYSFKDYEQYF.

V is TRBV29-1 and J is TRBJ1-2; tentatively, D is TRBD1 (6 bases). The germline CDR1 and CDR2 sequences are SQVTM and ANQGSEA. This CDR3 is 11 amino acids long. Trimming stripped 6 bases from V and 4 bases from J, with 9 bases between. The CDR3 reads CSVWTVYGYTF. CDR3 bases: TGCAGCGTGTGGACAGTCTATGGCTACACCTTC.

V gene TRBV6-5 combines with J gene TRBJ1-1, with D uncertain. There are 13 residues in the CDR3. V was clipped by 7 bases and J by 4 bases, with 13 bases between them. From germline, CDR1 is MNHEY and CDR2 SVGAGI. CDR3 sequence (DNA): TGTGCCAGCAAGACACAGTATTTCACTGAAGCTTTCTTT. The encoded protein is CASKTQYFTEAFF.

This chain uses TRBV10-2 with TRBJ1-6; 11 positions match TRBD1. V lost 9 bases and J lost 8; bases outside the gene matches: 3. CDR3 size: 13 residues. The germline CDR1 and CDR2 sequences are WSHSY and SAAADI. CDR3 coding DNA: TGCGCCAGGGGACAGGGGGTCGATTCACCCCTCCACTTT. Its translation: CARGQGVDSPLHF.

The chain carries TRBV9 and TRBJ2-1; 8 bases map to TRBD2. This CDR3 has 19 residues. The V segment lost 3 bases and the J segment 8 bases; nucleotides outside the gene matches: 22. Germline CDR1 and CDR2: SGDLS and YYNGEE. The chain's CDR3 is CASSAPGGVRTSLKDEQFF. CDR3 in DNA: TGTGCCAGCAGCGCCCCGGGGGGAGTAAGGACTAGCTTAAAGGATGAGCAGTTCTTC.

CDR3 in amino acids: CSVEGTSGGSDNEQFF. The CDR3 region has the DNA TGCAGCGTTGAAGGGACTAGCGGGGGATCTGACAATGAGCAGTTCTTC. The J gene is TRBJ2-1, the V gene TRBV29-1; 13 bases line up with TRBD2. The trim removed 1 base at V and 5 bases at J, leaving 5 bases unmatched. CDR1 and CDR2 from the germline V gene are SQVTM and ANQGSEA. The CDR3 contains 16 residues.

The genes are TRBV7-9 and TRBJ1-1, with 9 positions matching TRBD1. The CDR3 extends over 16 amino acids. The V gene end was trimmed by 3 bases and the J gene end by 1 base; junction bases not matched to a gene: 6. Germline values: CDR1 SEHNR, CDR2 FQNEAQ (reference sequence). In DNA form, the CDR3 reads TGTGCCAGCAGCTTTAAAACAGGGGGCTCGAACACTGAAGCTTTCTTT. Translated: CASSFKTGGSNTEAFF.

The V call is TRBV6-5, the J call TRBJ2-5; 9 bases agree with TRBD2. The V segment lost 3 bases and the J segment 5 bases; nucleotides outside the gene matches: 7. The CDR3 covers 15 residues. The germline CDR1 and CDR2 sequences are MNHEY and SVGAGI. In DNA form, the CDR3 reads TGTGCCAGCAGTTATGTAGCGGGGGCCGCGGAGACCCAGTACTTC. Translating it yields CASSYVAGAAETQYF.

The V and J genes are TRBV3-1 and TRBJ2-1; TRBD2 agrees at 7 bases. The V gene's germline CDR1 is LGHDT and CDR2 YNNKEL (reference sequence). Trimming took 0 bases from V and 2 from J; bases not matched to a gene: 10. The CDR3 runs 18 residues. The CDR3 loop is CASSQDPRLAVPYNEQFF. For the CDR3, the DNA is TGTGCCAGCAGCCAAGATCCCAGGCTAGCGGTCCCCTACAATGAGCAGTTCTTC.

The chain links TRBV6-2 or TRBV6-3 to TRBJ1-2; D is ambiguous. Germline lookup yields CDR1 MNHEY and CDR2 SVGEGT. The CDR3 runs 13 residues. V was trimmed by 2 bases and J by 6 bases, leaving 10 bases between them. CDR3 in DNA: TGTGCCAGCAGTTACCCAATTCAGGATGGCTACACCTTC. Its translation: CASSYPIQDGYTF.

The J gene is TRBJ2-3, the V gene TRBV3-1; 8 bases match TRBD2. Germline V CDR1 and CDR2: LGHDT, YNNKEL (reference sequence). V dropped 1 base and J dropped 5; count of bases not matched to a gene: 8. The CDR3 spans 16 residues. The CDR3 loop is CASSQVRGLVLDTQYF. CDR3 coding DNA: TGTGCCAGCAGCCAAGTACGGGGACTAGTATTAGATACGCAGTATTTT.

The V and J genes are TRBV2 and TRBJ2-7; TRBD2 is a possible D gene (5 bases). Germline CDR1 and CDR2: SNHLY and FYNNEI. Trimming removed 4 bases at V and 5 bases at J, with 15 bases between. CDR3 length: 14 residues. The CDR3 DNA reads as TGTGCCAGCAGTGCCGCCGGGGTTCTCGACGAGCAGTACTTC. It yields the protein CASSAAGVLDEQYF.

The chain recombines TRBV9 with TRBJ2-6, with D possibly TRBD1 on 6 matching bases. Trimming stripped 0 bases from V and 4 bases from J, with 14 bases between. The CDR3 totals 17 residues. CDR1 is SGDLS and CDR2 is YYNGEE in the germline V gene. The CDR3 coding sequence is TGTGCCAGCAGCGTAGGGACAGTTCTGACGGGGGCCAACGTCCTGACTTTC. Translating gives CASSVGTVLTGANVLTF.